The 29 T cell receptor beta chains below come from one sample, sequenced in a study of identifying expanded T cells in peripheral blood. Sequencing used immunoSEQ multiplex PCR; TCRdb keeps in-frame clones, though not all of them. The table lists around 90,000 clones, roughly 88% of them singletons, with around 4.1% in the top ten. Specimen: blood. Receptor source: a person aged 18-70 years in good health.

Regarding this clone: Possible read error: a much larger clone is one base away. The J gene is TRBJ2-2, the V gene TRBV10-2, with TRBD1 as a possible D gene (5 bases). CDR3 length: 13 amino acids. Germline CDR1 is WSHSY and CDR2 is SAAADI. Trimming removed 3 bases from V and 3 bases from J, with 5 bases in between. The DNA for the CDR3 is TGCGCCAGCAGTGACAGGGACACCGGGGAGCTGTTTTTT. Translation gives CASSDRDTGELFF.

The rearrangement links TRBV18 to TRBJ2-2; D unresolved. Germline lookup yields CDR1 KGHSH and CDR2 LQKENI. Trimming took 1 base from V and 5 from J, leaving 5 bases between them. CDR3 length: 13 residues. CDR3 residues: CASSPLETGELFF. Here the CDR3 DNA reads TGTGCCAGCTCACCACTGGAAACCGGGGAGCTGTTTTTT.

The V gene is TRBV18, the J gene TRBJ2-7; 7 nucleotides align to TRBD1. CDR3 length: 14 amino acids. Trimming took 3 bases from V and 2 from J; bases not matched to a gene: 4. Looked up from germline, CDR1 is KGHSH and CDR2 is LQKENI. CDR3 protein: CASSPRDRAYEQYF. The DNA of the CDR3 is TGTGCCAGCTCACCGAGGGACAGAGCCTACGAGCAGTACTTC.

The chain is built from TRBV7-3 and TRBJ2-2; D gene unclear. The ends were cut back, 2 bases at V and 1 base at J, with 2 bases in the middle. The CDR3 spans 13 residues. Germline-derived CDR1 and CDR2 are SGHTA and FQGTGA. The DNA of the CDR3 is TGTGCCAGCAGCTTAGGGAACACCGGGGAGCTGTTTTTT. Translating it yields CASSLGNTGELFF.

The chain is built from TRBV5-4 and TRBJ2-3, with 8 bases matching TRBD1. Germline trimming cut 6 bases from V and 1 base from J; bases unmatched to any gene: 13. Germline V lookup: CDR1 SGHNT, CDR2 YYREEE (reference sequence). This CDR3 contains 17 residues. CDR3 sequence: CASTEGRQGIGTDTQYF. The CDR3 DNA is TGTGCCAGCACTGAGGGGCGACAGGGGATCGGCACAGATACGCAGTATTTT.

This CDR3 reads CASRASAGAPDTQYF. In DNA, the CDR3 is TGTGCCAGCAGAGCTAGCGCCGGAGCCCCAGATACGCAGTATTTT. The chain carries TRBV6-1 and TRBJ2-3; a possible D gene is TRBD2 (6 bases). V lost 6 bases, J lost 4 bases, and 17 bases lay in between. Germline assignment: CDR1 MNHNS and CDR2 SASEGT. This CDR3 is built from 15 residues.

The chain's CDR3 is CAIRGDRANTEAFF. The DNA of the CDR3 is TGTGCCATCAGGGGGGACAGGGCGAACACTGAAGCTTTCTTT. The gene calls are TRBV10-3 and TRBJ1-1; TRBD1 agrees at 9 bases. The J segment lost 1 base and the V segment lost 6 bases, leaving 3 bases of the junction unmatched. Germline V gives CDR1 ENHRY, CDR2 SYGVKD. The CDR3 is 14 residues long.

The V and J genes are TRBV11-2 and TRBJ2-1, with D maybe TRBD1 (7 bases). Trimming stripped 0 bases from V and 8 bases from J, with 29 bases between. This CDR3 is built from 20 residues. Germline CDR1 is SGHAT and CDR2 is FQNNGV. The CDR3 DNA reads TGTGCCAGCAGCTTAGATGATCAGGGGGGCTTCCTAATTGCGCGGGATGAGCAGTTCTTC. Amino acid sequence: CASSLDDQGGFLIARDEQFF.

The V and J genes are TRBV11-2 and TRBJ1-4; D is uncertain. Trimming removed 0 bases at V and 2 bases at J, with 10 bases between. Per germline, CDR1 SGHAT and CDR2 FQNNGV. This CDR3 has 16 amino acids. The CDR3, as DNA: TGTGCCAGCAGCTTAGAGATGAGTTGGACTAATGAAAAACTGTTTTTT. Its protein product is CASSLEMSWTNEKLFF.

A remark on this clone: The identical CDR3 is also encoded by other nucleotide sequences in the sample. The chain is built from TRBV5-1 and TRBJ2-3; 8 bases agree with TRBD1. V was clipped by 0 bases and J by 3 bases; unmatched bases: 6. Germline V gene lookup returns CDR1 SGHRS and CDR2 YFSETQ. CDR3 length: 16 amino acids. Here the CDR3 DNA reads TGCGCCAGCAGCTTGGGGGGCCAGGGGGCTACAGATACGCAGTATTTT. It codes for CASSLGGQGATDTQYF. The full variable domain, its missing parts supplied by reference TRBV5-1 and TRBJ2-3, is KAGVTQTPRYLIKTRGQQVTLSCSPISGHRSVSWYQQTPGQGLQFLFEYFSETQRNKGNFPGRFSGRQFSNSRSEMNVSTLELGDSALYLCASSLGGQGATDTQYFGPGTRLTVL.

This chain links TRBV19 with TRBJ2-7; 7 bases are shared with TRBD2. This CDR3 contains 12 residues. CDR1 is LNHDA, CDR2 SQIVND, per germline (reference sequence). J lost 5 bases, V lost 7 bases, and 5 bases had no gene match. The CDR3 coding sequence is TGTGCCAGTACCAGCGGGGTGGACGAGCAGTACTTC. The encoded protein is CASTSGVDEQYF.

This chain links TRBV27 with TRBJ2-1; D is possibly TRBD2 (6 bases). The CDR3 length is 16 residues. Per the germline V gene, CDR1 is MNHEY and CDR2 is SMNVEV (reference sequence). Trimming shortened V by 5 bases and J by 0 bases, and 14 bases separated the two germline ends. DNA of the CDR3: TGTGCCAGCAGTCACATCCTAGCGAGCTCCTACAATGAGCAGTTCTTC. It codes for CASSHILASSYNEQFF.

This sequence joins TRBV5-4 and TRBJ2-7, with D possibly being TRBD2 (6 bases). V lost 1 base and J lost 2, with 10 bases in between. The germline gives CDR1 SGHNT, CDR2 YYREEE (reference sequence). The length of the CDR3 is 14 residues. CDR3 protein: CASSLTGEAYEQYF. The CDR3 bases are TGTGCCAGCAGCTTGACGGGAGAAGCCTACGAGCAGTACTTC.

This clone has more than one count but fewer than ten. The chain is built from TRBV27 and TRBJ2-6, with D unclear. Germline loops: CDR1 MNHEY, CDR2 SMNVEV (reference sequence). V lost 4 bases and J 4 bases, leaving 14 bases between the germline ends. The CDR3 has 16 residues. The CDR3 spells CASSSPHTKGANVLTF. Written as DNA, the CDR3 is TGTGCCAGCAGTTCCCCTCATACAAAAGGGGCCAACGTCCTGACTTTC.

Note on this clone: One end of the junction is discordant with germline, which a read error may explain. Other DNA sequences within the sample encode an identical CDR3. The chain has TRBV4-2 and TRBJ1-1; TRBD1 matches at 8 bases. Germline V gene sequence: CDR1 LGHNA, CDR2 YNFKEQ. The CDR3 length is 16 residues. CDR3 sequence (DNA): TGTGCCAGTAGCCAAGGGGCGGACAGGGAGGGGTCTGAAGCTTTCTTT. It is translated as CASSQGADREGSEAFF.

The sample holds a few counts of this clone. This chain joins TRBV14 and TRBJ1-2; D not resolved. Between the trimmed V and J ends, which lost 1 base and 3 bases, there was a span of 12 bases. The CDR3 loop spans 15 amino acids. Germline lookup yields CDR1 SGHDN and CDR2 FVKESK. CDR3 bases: TGTGCCAGCAGCCAAGGACATTCGAGATACTATGGCTACACCTTC. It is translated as CASSQGHSRYYGYTF. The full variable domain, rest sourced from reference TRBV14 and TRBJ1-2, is EAGVTQFPSHSVIEKGQTVTLRCDPISGHDNLYWYRRVMGKEIKFLLHFVKESKQDESGMPNNRFLAERTGGTYSTLKVQPAELEDSGVYFCASSQGHSRYYGYTFGSGTRLTVV.

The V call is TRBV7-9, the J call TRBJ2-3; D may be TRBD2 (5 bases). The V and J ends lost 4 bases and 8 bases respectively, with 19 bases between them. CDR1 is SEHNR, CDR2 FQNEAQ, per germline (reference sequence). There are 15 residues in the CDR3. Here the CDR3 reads CASSSDRTAQRTQYF. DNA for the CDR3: TGTGCCAGCAGCTCGGATCGGACTGCCCAACGTACGCAGTATTTT.

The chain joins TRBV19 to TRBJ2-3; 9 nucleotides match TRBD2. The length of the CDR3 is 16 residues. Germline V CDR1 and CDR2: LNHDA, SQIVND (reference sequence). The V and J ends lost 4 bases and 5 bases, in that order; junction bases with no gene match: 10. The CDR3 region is CASSTGVSGRGDTQYF. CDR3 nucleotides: TGTGCCAGTAGTACCGGGGTTAGCGGGAGAGGAGATACGCAGTATTTT.

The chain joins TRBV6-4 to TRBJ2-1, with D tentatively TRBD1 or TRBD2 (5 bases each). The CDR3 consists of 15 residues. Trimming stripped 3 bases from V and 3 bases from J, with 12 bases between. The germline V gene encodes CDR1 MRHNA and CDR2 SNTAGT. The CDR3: CASSEGELGYNEQFF. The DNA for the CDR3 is TGTGCCAGCAGTGAGGGGGAACTAGGCTACAATGAGCAGTTCTTC.

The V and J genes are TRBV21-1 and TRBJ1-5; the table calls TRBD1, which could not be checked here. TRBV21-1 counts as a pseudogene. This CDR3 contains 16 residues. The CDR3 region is CASSPPGQVYNQPQHF. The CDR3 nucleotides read TGTGCCAGCAGCCCTCCGGGACAGGTCTACAATCAGCCCCAGCATTTT.

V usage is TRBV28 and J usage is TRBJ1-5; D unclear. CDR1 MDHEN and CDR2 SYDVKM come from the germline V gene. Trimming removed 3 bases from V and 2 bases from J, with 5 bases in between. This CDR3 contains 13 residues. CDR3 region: CASSFPGNQPQHF. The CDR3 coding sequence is TGTGCCAGCAGTTTTCCGGGCAATCAGCCCCAGCATTTT.

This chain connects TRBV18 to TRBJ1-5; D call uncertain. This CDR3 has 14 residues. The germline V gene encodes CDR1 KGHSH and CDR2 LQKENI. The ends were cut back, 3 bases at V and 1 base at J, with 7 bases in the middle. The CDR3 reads CASSPKGSNQPQHF. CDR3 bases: TGTGCCAGCTCACCTAAAGGAAGCAATCAGCCCCAGCATTTT.

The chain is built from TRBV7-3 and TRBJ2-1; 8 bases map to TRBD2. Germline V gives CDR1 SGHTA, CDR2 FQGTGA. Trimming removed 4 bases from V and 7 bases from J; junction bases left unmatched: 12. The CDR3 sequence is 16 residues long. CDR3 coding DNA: TGTGCCAGCAGCTATATTCCGGGAGCGGGGGTGAATGAGCAGTTCTTC. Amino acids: CASSYIPGAGVNEQFF. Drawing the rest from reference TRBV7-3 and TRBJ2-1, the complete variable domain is GAGVSQTPSNKVTEKGKYVELRCDPISGHTALYWYRQSLGQGPEFLIYFQGTGAADDSGLPNDRFFAVRPEGSVSTLKIQRTERGDSAVYLCASSYIPGAGVNEQFFGPGTRLTVL.

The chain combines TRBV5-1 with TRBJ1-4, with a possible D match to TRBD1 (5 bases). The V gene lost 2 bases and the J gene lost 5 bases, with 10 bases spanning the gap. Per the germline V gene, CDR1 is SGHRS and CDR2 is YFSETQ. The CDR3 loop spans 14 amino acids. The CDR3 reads CASSLEGQNEKLFF. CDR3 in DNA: TGCGCCAGCAGCTTAGAGGGGCAAAATGAAAAACTGTTTTTT. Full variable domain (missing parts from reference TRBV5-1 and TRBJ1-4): KAGVTQTPRYLIKTRGQQVTLSCSPISGHRSVSWYQQTPGQGLQFLFEYFSETQRNKGNFPGRFSGRQFSNSRSEMNVSTLELGDSALYLCASSLEGQNEKLFFGSGTQLSVL.

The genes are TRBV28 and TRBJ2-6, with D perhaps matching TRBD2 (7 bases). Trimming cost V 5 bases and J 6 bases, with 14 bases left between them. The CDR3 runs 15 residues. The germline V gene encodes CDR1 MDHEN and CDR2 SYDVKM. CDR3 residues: CASSLGGGEANVLTF. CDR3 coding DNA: TGTGCCAGCAGTCTGGGCGGGGGCGAGGCCAACGTCCTGACTTTC.

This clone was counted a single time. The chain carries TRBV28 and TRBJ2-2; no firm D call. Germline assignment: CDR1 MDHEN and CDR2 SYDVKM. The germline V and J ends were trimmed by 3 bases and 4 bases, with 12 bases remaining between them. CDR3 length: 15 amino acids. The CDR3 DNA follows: TGTGCCAGCAGTTTCTCCAGCCGTTTCACCGGGGAGCTGTTTTTT. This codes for CASSFSSRFTGELFF. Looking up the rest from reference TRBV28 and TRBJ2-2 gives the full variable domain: DVKVTQSSRYLVKRTGEKVFLECVQDMDHENMFWYRQDPGLGLRLIYFSYDVKMKEKGDIPEGYSVSREKKERFSLILESASTNQTSMYLCASSFSSRFTGELFFGEGSRLTVL.

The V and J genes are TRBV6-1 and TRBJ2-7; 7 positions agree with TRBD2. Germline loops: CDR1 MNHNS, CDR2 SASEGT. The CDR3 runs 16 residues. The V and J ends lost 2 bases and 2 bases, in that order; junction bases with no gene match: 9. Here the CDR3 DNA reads TGTGCCAGCAGTGAAATGGGCGGGAGCCCCGCCTACGAGCAGTACTTC. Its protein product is CASSEMGGSPAYEQYF.

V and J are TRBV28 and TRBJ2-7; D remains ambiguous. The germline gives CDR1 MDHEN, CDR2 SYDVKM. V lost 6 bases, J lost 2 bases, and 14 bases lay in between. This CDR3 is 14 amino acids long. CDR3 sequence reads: CASSRVGLAYEQYF. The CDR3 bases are TGTGCCAGCAGCCGTGTCGGGCTCGCCTACGAGCAGTACTTC.

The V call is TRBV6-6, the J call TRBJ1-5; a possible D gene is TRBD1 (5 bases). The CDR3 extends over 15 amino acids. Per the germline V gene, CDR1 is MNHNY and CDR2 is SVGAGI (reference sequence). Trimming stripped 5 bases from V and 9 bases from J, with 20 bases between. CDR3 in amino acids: CASSTGERAFRPQHF. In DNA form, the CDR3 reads TGTGCCAGCAGTACGGGGGAAAGGGCGTTTCGGCCCCAGCATTTT.